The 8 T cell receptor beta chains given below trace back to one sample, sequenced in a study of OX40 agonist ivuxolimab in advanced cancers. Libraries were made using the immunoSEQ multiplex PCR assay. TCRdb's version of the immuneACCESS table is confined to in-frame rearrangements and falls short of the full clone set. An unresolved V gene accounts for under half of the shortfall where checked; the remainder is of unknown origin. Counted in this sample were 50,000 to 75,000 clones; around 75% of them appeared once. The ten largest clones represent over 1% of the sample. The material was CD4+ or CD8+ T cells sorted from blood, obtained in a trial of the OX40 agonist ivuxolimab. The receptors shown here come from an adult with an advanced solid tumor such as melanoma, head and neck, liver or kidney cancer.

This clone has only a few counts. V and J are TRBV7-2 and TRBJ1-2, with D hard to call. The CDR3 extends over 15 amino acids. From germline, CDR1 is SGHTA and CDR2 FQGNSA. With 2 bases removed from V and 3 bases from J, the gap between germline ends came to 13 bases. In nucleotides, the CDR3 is TGTGCCAGCAGCTTACAGCCAGCGGTGGACTATGGCTACACCTTC. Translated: CASSLQPAVDYGYTF.

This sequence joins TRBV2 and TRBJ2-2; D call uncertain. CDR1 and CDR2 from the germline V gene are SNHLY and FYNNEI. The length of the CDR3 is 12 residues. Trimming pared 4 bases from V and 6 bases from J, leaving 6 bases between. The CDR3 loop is CASSGLPGELFF. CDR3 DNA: TGTGCCAGCAGTGGACTGCCCGGGGAGCTGTTTTTT.

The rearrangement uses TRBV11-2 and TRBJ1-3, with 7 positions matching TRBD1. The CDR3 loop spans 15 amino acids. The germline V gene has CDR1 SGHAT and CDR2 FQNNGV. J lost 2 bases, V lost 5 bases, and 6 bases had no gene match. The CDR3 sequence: CASSVSTGTGNTIYF. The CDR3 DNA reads TGTGCCAGCAGCGTATCGACAGGGACTGGAAACACCATATATTTT.

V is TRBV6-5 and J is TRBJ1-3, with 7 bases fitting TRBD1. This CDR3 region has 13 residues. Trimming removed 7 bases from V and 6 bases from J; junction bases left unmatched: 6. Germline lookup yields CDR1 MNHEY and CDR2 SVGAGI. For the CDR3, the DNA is TGTGCCAGCACCAGGGGGATCGAAAACACCATATATTTT. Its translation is CASTRGIENTIYF.

The CDR3 DNA is TGTGCCAGCAGCTTGAAGAGACAGTTGAACACTGAAGCTTTCTTT. It translates to CASSLKRQLNTEAFF. The chain uses TRBV7-8 and TRBJ1-1; TRBD1 is a possible D gene (5 bases). This CDR3 is 15 amino acids long. The germline V gene has CDR1 SGHVS and CDR2 FQNEAQ. V gave up 3 bases and J gave up 0 bases, with 11 bases separating them.

The CDR3 DNA reads as TGTGCCAGTAGTATGACAGTATCTAGCAATCAGCCCCAGCATTTT. Its translation is CASSMTVSSNQPQHF. V and J are TRBV19 and TRBJ1-5; tentative D call: TRBD1 (5 bases). The germline V gene has CDR1 LNHDA and CDR2 SQIVND (reference sequence). The V end lost 3 bases, the J end lost 0 bases, and 9 bases lay between the germline ends. The CDR3 length is 15 residues.

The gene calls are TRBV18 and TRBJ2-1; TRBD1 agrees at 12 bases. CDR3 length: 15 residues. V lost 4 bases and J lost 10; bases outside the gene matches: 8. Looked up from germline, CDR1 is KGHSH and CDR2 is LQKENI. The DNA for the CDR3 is TGTGCCAGCTCACAAAACCGGGACAGGGGGCACGAGCAGTTCTTC. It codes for CASSQNRDRGHEQFF.

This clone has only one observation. The CDR3 sequence is CASTQGADDYGYTF. Written as DNA, the CDR3 is TGTGCCAGCACACAGGGGGCGGATGACTATGGCTACACCTTC. The chain recombines TRBV6-5 with TRBJ1-2; 9 bases match TRBD1. V dropped 7 bases and J dropped 3; count of bases not matched to a gene: 6. CDR1 is MNHEY, CDR2 SVGAGI, per germline. The CDR3 is made up of 14 amino acids.